Listed below are T cell receptor beta chains from one sample, sequenced in a study of cytomegalovirus exposure and HLA in healthy donors. TCRdb keeps only in-frame clones here, not all; method: immunoSEQ multiplex PCR. Of under 300,000 clones in the sample, about 80% were seen once. Source material: PBMCs. All receptors derive from a woman aged 55-69 years in good health and CMV-seropositive. The CDR3 runs from the conserved cysteine through the conserved F or W. D genes are given only for firm matches. Not all rows give a size; the values are once, few, many and, for expanded clones, a class.

j_gene: TRBJ1-4
v_gene: TRBV15
abundance: -
d_gene: -
CDR3aa: CATSRGTKGEWEKLFF
CDR3nt: TGTGCCACCAGCAGAGGCACCAAGGGGGAGTGGGAAAAACTGTTTTTT

j_gene: TRBJ1-1
v_gene: TRBV18
abundance: -
d_gene: TRBD1
CDR3aa: CASSPTQGETEAFF
CDR3nt: TGTGCCAGCTCACCAACTCAGGGGGAAACTGAAGCTTTCTTT

j_gene: TRBJ1-1
v_gene: TRBV30
abundance: -
d_gene: TRBD1
CDR3aa: CAWSIRQGMFTEAFF
CDR3nt: TGTGCCTGGAGTATCCGACAGGGTATGTTCACTGAAGCTTTCTTT

j_gene: TRBJ2-5
v_gene: TRBV2
abundance: -
d_gene: TRBD2
CDR3aa: CASSDRSGRGETQYF
CDR3nt: TGTGCCAGCAGTGATAGGAGCGGGAGGGGGGAGACCCAGTACTTC

j_gene: TRBJ2-5
v_gene: TRBV9
abundance: -
d_gene: TRBD2
CDR3aa: CASVLSRLAPRETQYF
CDR3nt: TGTGCCAGCGTCCTGTCCCGACTAGCACCTCGCGAGACCCAGTACTTC

j_gene: TRBJ2-7
v_gene: TRBV4-1
abundance: -
d_gene: TRBD1
CDR3aa: CASSQITGDEQYF
CDR3nt: TGCGCCAGCAGCCAAATTACAGGGGACGAGCAGTACTTC

j_gene: TRBJ2-7
v_gene: TRBV6-5
abundance: -
d_gene: -
CDR3aa: CASSYSSPGFSYEQYF
CDR3nt: TGTGCCAGCAGTTACTCGTCGCCCGGTTTCTCCTACGAGCAGTACTTC

j_gene: TRBJ2-3
v_gene: TRBV29-1
abundance: -
d_gene: TRBD1
CDR3aa: CSVGQAASTDTQYF
CDR3nt: TGCAGCGTAGGACAGGCGGCTAGCACAGATACGCAGTATTTT

j_gene: TRBJ1-5
v_gene: TRBV5-1
abundance: -
d_gene: TRBD1
CDR3aa: CASSAGDSPNQPQHF
CDR3nt: TGCGCCAGCAGCGCCGGGGACAGCCCCAATCAGCCCCAGCATTTT

j_gene: TRBJ2-7
v_gene: TRBV29-1
abundance: -
d_gene: TRBD2
CDR3aa: CSVGRGRNYEQYF
CDR3nt: TGCAGCGTTGGTCGCGGGAGAAATTACGAGCAGTACTTC

j_gene: TRBJ2-1
v_gene: TRBV5-1
abundance: -
d_gene: -
CDR3aa: CASSLTSSYNEQFF
CDR3nt: TGCGCCAGCAGCTTAACATCCTCCTACAATGAGCAGTTCTTC

j_gene: TRBJ1-3
v_gene: TRBV18
abundance: -
d_gene: TRBD1
CDR3aa: CASSPSRTGSGNTIYF
CDR3nt: TGTGCCAGCTCACCATCCCGGACAGGGTCTGGAAACACCATATATTTT

j_gene: TRBJ2-7
v_gene: TRBV5-6
abundance: once
d_gene: -
CDR3aa: CASSLGSRGAPYEQYF
CDR3nt: TGTGCCAGCAGCTTGGGATCACGGGGGGCTCCCTACGAGCAGTACTTC

j_gene: TRBJ2-1
v_gene: TRBV27
abundance: -
d_gene: TRBD1
CDR3aa: CASSLDRSHKQFF
CDR3nt: TGTGCCAGCAGTTTGGACAGGTCCCATAAGCAGTTCTTC

j_gene: TRBJ1-1
v_gene: TRBV18
abundance: -
d_gene: TRBD1
CDR3aa: CASSPRQGAMNTEAFF
CDR3nt: TGTGCCAGCTCACCAAGACAGGGGGCCATGAACACTGAAGCTTTCTTT

j_gene: TRBJ1-2
v_gene: TRBV28
abundance: -
d_gene: TRBD1
CDR3aa: CASSQGASNSYGYTF
CDR3nt: TGTGCCAGCAGTCAGGGGGCCTCTAACTCCTATGGCTACACCTTC

j_gene: TRBJ2-3
v_gene: TRBV4-1
abundance: -
d_gene: TRBD2
CDR3aa: CASSQGLGLAERDTQYF
CDR3nt: TGCGCCAGCAGCCAAGGGCTCGGACTAGCGGAGAGAGATACGCAGTATTTT

j_gene: TRBJ2-7
v_gene: TRBV28
abundance: -
d_gene: TRBD1
CDR3aa: CASSKKGQASYEQYF
CDR3nt: TGTGCCAGCAGTAAGAAGGGACAGGCAAGCTACGAGCAGTACTTC

j_gene: TRBJ2-3
v_gene: TRBV29-1
abundance: -
d_gene: -
CDR3aa: CSAREGAGGDTQYF
CDR3nt: TGCAGCGCTCGGGAGGGGGCGGGTGGGGATACGCAGTATTTT

j_gene: TRBJ2-1
v_gene: TRBV25-1
abundance: few
d_gene: TRBD1
CDR3aa: CASSRGDRDVNEQFF
CDR3nt: TGTGCCAGCTCCCGCGGGGACAGGGATGTCAATGAGCAGTTCTTC

j_gene: TRBJ1-3
v_gene: TRBV4-1
abundance: -
d_gene: TRBD1
CDR3aa: CASSQEHRGRIGNTIYF
CDR3nt: TGCGCCAGCAGCCAAGAGCACAGGGGGCGGATTGGAAACACCATATATTTT

j_gene: TRBJ2-2
v_gene: TRBV28
abundance: -
d_gene: TRBD2
CDR3aa: CASLGLAGPGELFF
CDR3nt: TGTGCCAGCTTGGGACTAGCGGGACCCGGGGAGCTGTTTTTT

j_gene: TRBJ2-1
v_gene: TRBV11-3
abundance: -
d_gene: TRBD1
CDR3aa: CASSTDRGHEQFF
CDR3nt: TGTGCCAGCAGCACCGACAGGGGCCATGAGCAGTTCTTC

j_gene: TRBJ1-2
v_gene: TRBV19
abundance: -
d_gene: -
CDR3aa: CASTRTSGGYTF
CDR3nt: TGTGCCAGTACTCGCACTTCGGGTGGCTACACCTTC

j_gene: TRBJ2-2
v_gene: TRBV2
abundance: -
d_gene: -
CDR3aa: CASSEGGTYTGELFF
CDR3nt: TGTGCCAGCAGTGAAGGCGGGACCTACACCGGGGAGCTGTTTTTT

j_gene: TRBJ1-1
v_gene: TRBV9
abundance: -
d_gene: -
CDR3aa: CASSVGFRDTEAFF
CDR3nt: TGTGCCAGCAGCGTAGGCTTTCGAGACACTGAAGCTTTCTTT

j_gene: TRBJ2-2
v_gene: TRBV2
abundance: -
d_gene: -
CDR3aa: CASRGDSGYTGELFF
CDR3nt: TGTGCCAGCAGGGGGGACTCGGGTTACACCGGGGAGCTGTTTTTT

j_gene: TRBJ2-7
v_gene: TRBV19
abundance: once
d_gene: TRBD2
CDR3aa: CASSPLPGTSSYEQYF
CDR3nt: TGTGCCAGTAGTCCTCTCCCCGGGACTAGCTCCTACGAGCAGTACTTC

j_gene: TRBJ1-1
v_gene: TRBV9
abundance: -
d_gene: -
CDR3aa: CASSVVQGEAFF
CDR3nt: TGTGCCAGCAGCGTAGTACAGGGTGAAGCTTTCTTT

j_gene: TRBJ2-7
v_gene: TRBV5-1
abundance: -
d_gene: TRBD2
CDR3aa: CASSSGTSLSYEQYF
CDR3nt: TGCGCCAGCAGCTCTGGGACTAGCCTATCCTACGAGCAGTACTTC

j_gene: TRBJ1-2
v_gene: TRBV28
abundance: -
d_gene: -
CDR3aa: CASSLEQILGYGYTF
CDR3nt: TGTGCCAGCAGTCTAGAACAGATACTAGGCTATGGCTACACCTTC

j_gene: TRBJ2-3
v_gene: TRBV6-1
abundance: -
d_gene: TRBD1
CDR3aa: CASSERDRGTQYF
CDR3nt: TGTGCCAGCAGTGAAAGGGACAGGGGGACGCAGTATTTT

j_gene: TRBJ2-1
v_gene: TRBV28
abundance: -
d_gene: TRBD2
CDR3aa: CASSLPGTSGYELRFF
CDR3nt: TGTGCCAGCAGTCTCCCCGGGACTAGCGGGTACGAGCTACGATTCTTC

j_gene: TRBJ2-5
v_gene: TRBV2
abundance: few
d_gene: -
CDR3aa: CASSVTVQETQYF
CDR3nt: TGTGCCAGCAGTGTGACAGTCCAAGAGACCCAGTACTTC

j_gene: TRBJ2-1
v_gene: TRBV10-2
abundance: -
d_gene: TRBD2
CDR3aa: CASSGGGNEQFF
CDR3nt: TGCGCCAGCAGTGGGGGGGGTAATGAGCAGTTCTTC

j_gene: TRBJ2-2
v_gene: TRBV25-1
abundance: -
d_gene: TRBD1
CDR3aa: CASSENSGGQPNTGELFF
CDR3nt: TGTGCCAGCAGTGAAAATAGTGGGGGACAGCCGAACACCGGGGAGCTGTTTTTT

j_gene: TRBJ2-2
v_gene: TRBV5-1
abundance: once
d_gene: TRBD2
CDR3aa: CASSMGLATNTGELFF
CDR3nt: TGCGCCAGCAGCATGGGACTAGCGACGAACACCGGGGAGCTGTTTTTT